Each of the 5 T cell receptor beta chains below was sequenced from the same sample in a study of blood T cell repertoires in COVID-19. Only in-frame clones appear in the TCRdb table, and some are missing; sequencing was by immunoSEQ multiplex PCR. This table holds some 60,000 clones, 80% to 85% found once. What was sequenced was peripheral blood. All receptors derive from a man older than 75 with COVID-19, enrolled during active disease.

The CDR3, as DNA: TGCGCCAGCAGCGCACAGGGGAGTAATGAAAAACTGTTTTTT. Protein product: CASSAQGSNEKLFF. The rearrangement uses TRBV5-1 and TRBJ1-4; TRBD1 agrees at 7 bases. Trimming cost V 4 bases and J 4 bases; bases outside gene matches: 4. The CDR3 extends over 14 amino acids. Per germline, CDR1 SGHRS and CDR2 YFSETQ. Full variable domain (rest looked up from reference TRBV5-1 and TRBJ1-4): KAGVTQTPRYLIKTRGQQVTLSCSPISGHRSVSWYQQTPGQGLQFLFEYFSETQRNKGNFPGRFSGRQFSNSRSEMNVSTLELGDSALYLCASSAQGSNEKLFFGSGTQLSVL.

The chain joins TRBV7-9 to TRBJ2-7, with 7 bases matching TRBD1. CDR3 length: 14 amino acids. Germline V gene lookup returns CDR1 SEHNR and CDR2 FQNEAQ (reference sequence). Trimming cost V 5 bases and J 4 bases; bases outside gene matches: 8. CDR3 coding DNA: TGTGCCAGCAGCGTTCATAGGGACAGATACGAGCAGTACTTC. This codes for CASSVHRDRYEQYF.

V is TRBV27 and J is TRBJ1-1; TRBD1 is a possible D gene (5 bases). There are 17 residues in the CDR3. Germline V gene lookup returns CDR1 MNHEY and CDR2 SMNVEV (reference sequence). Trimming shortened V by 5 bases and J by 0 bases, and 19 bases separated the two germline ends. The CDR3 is CASSPYSGGGMNTEAFF. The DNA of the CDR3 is TGTGCCAGCAGTCCATACTCCGGGGGAGGTATGAACACTGAAGCTTTCTTT.

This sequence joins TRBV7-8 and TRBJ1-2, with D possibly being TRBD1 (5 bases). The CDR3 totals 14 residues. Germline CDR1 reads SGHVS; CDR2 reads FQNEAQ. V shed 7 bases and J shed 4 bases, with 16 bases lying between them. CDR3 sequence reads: CASTLGGTAYGYTF. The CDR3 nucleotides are TGTGCCAGCACTCTTGGGGGGACTGCCTATGGCTACACCTTC. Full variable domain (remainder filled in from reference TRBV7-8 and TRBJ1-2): GAGVSQSPRYKVAKRGQDVALRCDPISGHVSLFWYQQALGQGPEFLTYFQNEAQLDKSGLPSDRFFAERPEGSVSTLKIQRTQQEDSAVYLCASTLGGTAYGYTFGSGTRLTVV.

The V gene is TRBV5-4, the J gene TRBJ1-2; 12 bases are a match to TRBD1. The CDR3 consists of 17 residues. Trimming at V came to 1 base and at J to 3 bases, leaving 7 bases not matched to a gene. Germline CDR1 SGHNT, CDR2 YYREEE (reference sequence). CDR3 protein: CASSLPPGQGAYYGYTF. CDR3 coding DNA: TGTGCCAGCAGCTTGCCTCCGGGACAGGGGGCTTACTATGGCTACACCTTC.